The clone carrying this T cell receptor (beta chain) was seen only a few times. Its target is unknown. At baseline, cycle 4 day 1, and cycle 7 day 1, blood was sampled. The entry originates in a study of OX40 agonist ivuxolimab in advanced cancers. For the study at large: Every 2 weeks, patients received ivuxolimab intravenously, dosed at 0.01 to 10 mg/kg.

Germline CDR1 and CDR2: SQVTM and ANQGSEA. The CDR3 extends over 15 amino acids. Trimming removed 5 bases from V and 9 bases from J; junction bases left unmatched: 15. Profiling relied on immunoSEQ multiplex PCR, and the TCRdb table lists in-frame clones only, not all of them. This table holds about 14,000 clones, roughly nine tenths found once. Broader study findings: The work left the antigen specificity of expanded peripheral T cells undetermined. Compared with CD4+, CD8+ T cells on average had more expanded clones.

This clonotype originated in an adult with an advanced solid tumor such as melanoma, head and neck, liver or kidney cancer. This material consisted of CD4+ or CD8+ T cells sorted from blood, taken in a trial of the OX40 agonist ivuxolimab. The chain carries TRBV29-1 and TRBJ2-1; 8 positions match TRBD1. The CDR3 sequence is CSVSPVQGAGSEQFF. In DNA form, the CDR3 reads TGCAGCGTTAGTCCGGTTCAGGGGGCAGGGAGTGAGCAGTTCTTC.